Presented here are 9 T cell receptor beta chains from one specimen sequenced in a study of neoadjuvant anti-PD-1 for oral cavity cancer. Libraries were prepared by immunoSEQ multiplex PCR; TCRdb keeps only in-frame clonotypes and omits some of them. Among about 16,000 clones listed, about two thirds were seen once. Specimen: PBMCs, collected before nivolumab (anti-PD-1) treatment. These receptors came from a person aged 35-79 years with oral cavity squamous cell carcinoma.

V is TRBV9 and J is TRBJ2-1; 7 bases are shared with TRBD2. V lost 0 bases to trimming and J lost 1 base; unmatched junction nucleotides: 10. The CDR3 length is 18 residues. Per the germline V gene, CDR1 is SGDLS and CDR2 is YYNGEE. CDR3 sequence reads: CASSVAVTSVNSYNEQFF. The CDR3 DNA reads TGTGCCAGCAGCGTAGCTGTAACTAGCGTAAATTCCTACAATGAGCAGTTCTTC.

The chain has TRBV5-4 and TRBJ1-2; D not resolved. CDR1 and CDR2 from the germline V gene are SGHNT and YYREEE (reference sequence). V lost 0 bases, J lost 6 bases, and 12 bases lay in between. The CDR3 length is 14 residues. The DNA of the CDR3 is TGTGCCAGCAGCTTGGCTGCTCATATCGATGGCTACACCTTC. This sequence encodes CASSLAAHIDGYTF.

The chain employs TRBV28 and TRBJ2-6, with D perhaps TRBD2 (5 bases). V was clipped by 7 bases and J by 3 bases, with 13 bases between them. The CDR3 consists of 15 residues. The germline V gene has CDR1 MDHEN and CDR2 SYDVKM. The CDR3 bases are TGTGCCAGCACTTCCGGCGGGCGTGGGGCCAACGTCCTGACTTTC. Protein sequence: CASTSGGRGANVLTF.

The chain is built from TRBV27 and TRBJ1-4, with D possibly TRBD1 on 6 matching bases. This CDR3 spans 15 amino acids. From germline, CDR1 is MNHEY and CDR2 SMNVEV (reference sequence). Trimming took off 0 bases at V and 1 base at J, with 6 bases between the two ends. In DNA, the CDR3 is TGTGCCAGCAGTTTATCAGGGGGAACTAATGAAAAACTGTTTTTT. Translating gives CASSLSGGTNEKLFF.

The rearrangement joins TRBV6-5 to TRBJ1-3; no reliable D call. From germline, CDR1 is MNHEY and CDR2 SVGAGI. The length of the CDR3 is 11 residues. V lost 11 bases, J lost 0 bases, and 5 bases lay in between. CDR3 region: CASYSGNTIYF. CDR3 DNA: TGTGCCTCCTACTCTGGAAACACCATATATTTT.

This clone was recorded a few times. The chain combines TRBV30 with TRBJ1-1; 7 positions match TRBD1. There are 13 residues in the CDR3. The J segment lost 10 bases and the V segment lost 8 bases, leaving 16 bases of the junction unmatched. CDR1 GTSNPN and CDR2 SVGIG come from the germline V gene (reference sequence). The DNA of the CDR3 is TGTGCCCAGATCGGACAGGCGGGCGTGGGAGCTTTCTTT. This gives the protein CAQIGQAGVGAFF.

The chain has TRBV2 and TRBJ2-1, with 11 positions matching TRBD2. CDR3 length: 16 amino acids. Germline V lookup: CDR1 SNHLY, CDR2 FYNNEI. V lost 4 bases, J lost 6 bases, and 8 bases stayed unmatched. The CDR3 region has the DNA TGTGCCAGCAGTGTTTTAGCGGGAGGGGTGGGCAATGAGCAGTTCTTC. Its protein is CASSVLAGGVGNEQFF.

The gene calls are TRBV7-6 and TRBJ2-5; TRBD2 matches at 9 bases. CDR3 size: 15 residues. The germline gives CDR1 SGHVS, CDR2 FNYEAQ. The junction had 5 bases not matched to a gene; V was cut back by 1 base and J by 5 bases. CDR3 sequence: CASSLGGRAAETQYF. CDR3 coding DNA: TGTGCCAGCAGCTTAGGCGGGAGGGCCGCGGAGACCCAGTACTTC.

The chain employs TRBV27 and TRBJ1-2, with D possibly being TRBD1 (5 bases). The CDR3 is 14 amino acids. The germline V and J ends were trimmed by 5 bases and 8 bases, with 18 bases remaining between them. CDR1 is MNHEY, CDR2 SMNVEV, per germline (reference sequence). This CDR3 is CASSPRDFLRGYTF. The DNA for the CDR3 is TGTGCCAGCAGTCCCCGGGACTTCCTCCGGGGCTACACCTTC.